This entry is about one T cell receptor (beta chain). Its antigen is currently unknown. This entry comes from a study of OX40 agonist ivuxolimab in advanced cancers. Study at large: Head and neck, renal cell, melanoma or hepatocellular carcinoma were the cancers that dose-escalation patients had. Three patients had partial responses: one hepatocellular carcinoma, two cutaneous melanoma.

The V gene end was trimmed by 7 bases and the J gene end by 3 bases; junction bases not matched to a gene: 5. The CDR3 loop spans 12 amino acids. Germline CDR1 is SQVTM and CDR2 is ANQGSEA. With baseline, cycle 4 day 1, and cycle 7 day 1 as timepoints, blood was sampled. Study-level points and caveats: With doses of 0.1-3.0 mg/kg, partial responders showed among the lowest clonal expansion.

The repertoire was sequenced with immunoSEQ multiplex PCR; TCRdb's copy has only in-frame clones and lacks some. The table records roughly 92,000 clones, more than 85% of them present only once. The sample was CD4+ or CD8+ T cells sorted from blood, taken in a trial of the OX40 agonist ivuxolimab. This rearrangement joins TRBV29-1 to TRBJ1-2; 7 bases line up with TRBD1. The TCR was taken from an adult with an advanced solid tumor such as melanoma, head and neck, liver or kidney cancer. CDR3 sequence reads: CSAPGGDYGYTF. CDR3 DNA: TGCAGCGCCCCAGGGGGAGACTATGGCTACACCTTC.